This T cell receptor beta chain emerged from a study of shared clonotypes between healthy human individuals. TCRdb's copy holds only in-frame clones and misses some; the assay was immunoSEQ multiplex PCR. This sample has around 690,000 clones, with 90% found just once. Germline CDR1 is LGHNA and CDR2 is YSLEER. V lost 2 bases and J 2 bases, leaving 11 bases between the germline ends. The CDR3 contains 15 residues. V usage is TRBV4-3 and J usage is TRBJ2-3, with D perhaps matching TRBD1 (6 bases). Sequencing input: memory CD8+ T cells from PBMCs. Subset given: CD45RO+ cells pooled with CCR7-negative TemRA cells. This receptor was obtained from a young man in good health. Some clones in this sample may be carry-over from other donors' samples. The CDR3 DNA sequence: TGCGCCAGCAGCCAAAGGGGGAGTACCACAGATACGCAGTATTTT. Protein: CASSQRGSTTDTQYF.